The rows below give T cell receptor beta chains drawn from one sample of a study of blood T cell repertoires in COVID-19. Some clones are missing from TCRdb's copy, which holds only in-frame ones; the method was immunoSEQ multiplex PCR. The sample has around 300,000 clones; under 90% are singletons. Sequencing was performed on PBMCs or T cells enriched from blood (not recorded which). The receptors stem from a woman aged 55-70 years who had recovered from COVID-19. The CDR3 runs from the conserved cysteine through the conserved F or W. D genes are given only for firm matches. Some rows mark clone size as missing; the rest say once, few, many or name a class of expanded clone.

clone size: once; D gene: .; V gene: TRBV5-8; J gene: TRBJ1-1; CDR3 DNA: TGTGCCAGCAGCTTCACGGCGGAAACTGAAGCTTTCTTT; CDR3 protein: CASSFTAETEAFF
clone size: once; D gene: .; V gene: TRBV6-5; J gene: TRBJ2-1; CDR3 DNA: TGTGCCAGCAGTACCAGGGGAAGCCAATACAATGAGCAGTTCTTC; CDR3 protein: CASSTRGSQYNEQFF
clone size: .; D gene: TRBD2; V gene: TRBV2; J gene: TRBJ2-3; CDR3 DNA: TGTGCCAGCAGCGTACGGGAGGGCCACGATACGCAGTATTTT; CDR3 protein: CASSVREGHDTQYF
clone size: .; D gene: TRBD2; V gene: TRBV13; J gene: TRBJ2-7; CDR3 DNA: TGTGCCAGCAGTCGCGGGGGGGCCGACGAGCAGTACTTC; CDR3 protein: CASSRGGADEQYF
clone size: .; D gene: TRBD1; V gene: TRBV7-7; J gene: TRBJ1-1; CDR3 DNA: TGTGCTAGCAGCCCCATCGGGACAGGGGGCCTCGGAATGAACACTGAAGCTTTCTTT; CDR3 protein: CASSPIGTGGLGMNTEAFF
clone size: .; D gene: .; V gene: TRBV28; J gene: TRBJ2-3; CDR3 DNA: TGTGCCAGCAGGGCTGGCGGGGGCACAGATACGCAGTATTTT; CDR3 protein: CASRAGGGTDTQYF
clone size: .; D gene: TRBD2; V gene: TRBV7-6; J gene: TRBJ2-5; CDR3 DNA: TGTGCCAGCAGCTTAGGGACTAGCGGCCTAGAGACCCAGTACTTC; CDR3 protein: CASSLGTSGLETQYF
clone size: once; D gene: .; V gene: TRBV28; J gene: TRBJ1-2; CDR3 DNA: TGTGCCAGCGCCCAGGGTAAGGATGGCTACACCTTC; CDR3 protein: CASAQGKDGYTF
clone size: .; D gene: .; V gene: TRBV30; J gene: TRBJ1-3; CDR3 DNA: TGTGCCTGGAGCCGAGGAAGCTCTGGAAACACCATATATTTT; CDR3 protein: CAWSRGSSGNTIYF
clone size: .; D gene: TRBD2; V gene: TRBV5-1; J gene: TRBJ2-1; CDR3 DNA: TGCGCCAGCAGCTTGGACGGCGGGGGGACCTACAATGAGCAGTTCTTC; CDR3 protein: CASSLDGGGTYNEQFF
clone size: once; D gene: .; V gene: TRBV15; J gene: TRBJ2-1; CDR3 DNA: TGTGCCACCAGCAGAGGACAGCTAGATGAGCAGTTCTTC; CDR3 protein: CATSRGQLDEQFF
clone size: .; D gene: TRBD2; V gene: TRBV15; J gene: TRBJ2-3; CDR3 DNA: TGTGCCACCAGCAGGGGCGGCCTAGCGGGGAATACGCAGTATTTT; CDR3 protein: CATSRGGLAGNTQYF
clone size: .; D gene: TRBD1; V gene: TRBV6-5; J gene: TRBJ1-2; CDR3 DNA: TGTGCCAGCAGCCGCGGGCAGGGGGCAGGCTACACCTTC; CDR3 protein: CASSRGQGAGYTF
clone size: .; D gene: .; V gene: TRBV4-1; J gene: TRBJ2-7; CDR3 DNA: TGCGCCAGCAGCCAAGCCGGGACATCCGCCTACGAGCAGTACTTC; CDR3 protein: CASSQAGTSAYEQYF
clone size: .; D gene: .; V gene: TRBV7-9; J gene: TRBJ1-3; CDR3 DNA: TGTGCCAGCAGCTCCCTGTCTGGAAACACCATATATTTT; CDR3 protein: CASSSLSGNTIYF
clone size: .; D gene: .; V gene: TRBV2; J gene: TRBJ2-7; CDR3 DNA: TGTGCCAGCAGTGACAGAAGCTCCTACGAGCAGTACTTC; CDR3 protein: CASSDRSSYEQYF
clone size: .; D gene: .; V gene: TRBV5-1; J gene: TRBJ1-3; CDR3 DNA: TGCGCCAGCAGCTGGGCCGGGAACTCTGGAAACACCATATATTTT; CDR3 protein: CASSWAGNSGNTIYF
clone size: once; D gene: .; V gene: TRBV7-2; J gene: TRBJ2-6; CDR3 DNA: TGTGCCAGCAGCTTAGTTACTACTGGGGCCAACGTCCTGACTTTC; CDR3 protein: CASSLVTTGANVLTF
clone size: .; D gene: TRBD1; V gene: TRBV6-1; J gene: TRBJ2-2; CDR3 DNA: TGTGCCAGCAGTGAAGAGACAGGGGGCACCGGGGAGCTGTTTTTT; CDR3 protein: CASSEETGGTGELFF
clone size: .; D gene: .; V gene: TRBV28; J gene: TRBJ1-5; CDR3 DNA: TGTGCCAGCAGTAACCTCCGGGAGGTGCAGCCCCAGCATTTT; CDR3 protein: CASSNLREVQPQHF
clone size: few; D gene: TRBD2; V gene: TRBV9; J gene: TRBJ2-7; CDR3 DNA: TGTGCCAGCAGCCCTAGCGGAGGGTCCCCCTACGAGCAGTACTTC; CDR3 protein: CASSPSGGSPYEQYF
clone size: .; D gene: .; V gene: TRBV10-2; J gene: TRBJ1-1; CDR3 DNA: TGCGCCAGTGATAAGGGAGGGGGAGGTGAAGCTTTCTTT; CDR3 protein: CASDKGGGGEAFF
clone size: .; D gene: TRBD1; V gene: TRBV5-5; J gene: TRBJ1-5; CDR3 DNA: TGTGCCAGCAGCGGGAACAGGGGATATCAGCCCCAGCATTTT; CDR3 protein: CASSGNRGYQPQHF
clone size: .; D gene: TRBD2; V gene: TRBV4-1; J gene: TRBJ2-3; CDR3 DNA: TGCGCCAGCAGCCAAGAGGGCGGGGGGCTTACAGATACGCAGTATTTT; CDR3 protein: CASSQEGGGLTDTQYF
clone size: .; D gene: .; V gene: TRBV21-1; J gene: TRBJ2-1; CDR3 DNA: TGTGCCAGCAGCAAAGATCGAGGCGGGACTAGCGGGGGCCAGAGCTCCTACAATGAGCAGTTCTTC; CDR3 protein: CASSKDRGGTSGGQSSYNEQFF
clone size: few; D gene: .; V gene: TRBV10-3; J gene: TRBJ2-1; CDR3 DNA: TGTGCCATCAGAGGGCTACAGGGCGGTGAGCAGTTCTTC; CDR3 protein: CAIRGLQGGEQFF
clone size: .; D gene: .; V gene: TRBV3-1/TRBV3-2; J gene: TRBJ1-5; CDR3 DNA: TGTGCCAGCAGACGAGGGAAGCCCCAGCATTTT; CDR3 protein: CASRRGKPQHF
clone size: .; D gene: TRBD2; V gene: TRBV29-1; J gene: TRBJ2-7; CDR3 DNA: TGCAGCGCTGGGATTAGCGGGGGCGGGGAGCAGTACTTC; CDR3 protein: CSAGISGGGEQYF
clone size: .; D gene: TRBD1; V gene: TRBV27; J gene: TRBJ1-1; CDR3 DNA: TGTGCCAGCAGTAGACAGGGCACTGAAGCTTTCTTT; CDR3 protein: CASSRQGTEAFF
clone size: .; D gene: .; V gene: TRBV7-9; J gene: TRBJ1-1; CDR3 DNA: TGTGCCAGCAGCTTACGGCCTTCTGGGCAGGGGACTGAAGCTTTCTTT; CDR3 protein: CASSLRPSGQGTEAFF
clone size: .; D gene: TRBD1; V gene: TRBV18; J gene: TRBJ1-1; CDR3 DNA: TGTGCCAGCTCATCCCGGGACAGGGTTTTGAACACTGAAGCTTTCTTT; CDR3 protein: CASSSRDRVLNTEAFF
clone size: once; D gene: .; V gene: TRBV5-1; J gene: TRBJ2-3; CDR3 DNA: TGCGCCAGCAGCCCTAGAGGAGGAGATACGCAGTATTTT; CDR3 protein: CASSPRGGDTQYF
clone size: once; D gene: .; V gene: TRBV18; J gene: TRBJ2-5; CDR3 DNA: TGTGCCAGCTCACCTCCTACAGACCAAGAGACCCAGTACTTC; CDR3 protein: CASSPPTDQETQYF
clone size: .; D gene: .; V gene: TRBV7-8; J gene: TRBJ2-3; CDR3 DNA: TGTGCCAGCAGCCCTCCTCGGTCATCAGATACGCAGTATTTT; CDR3 protein: CASSPPRSSDTQYF
clone size: .; D gene: .; V gene: TRBV7-7; J gene: TRBJ2-2; CDR3 DNA: TGTGCTAGCAGACCCGACAGAATAGGGACCGGGGAGCTGTTTTTT; CDR3 protein: CASRPDRIGTGELFF
clone size: .; D gene: .; V gene: TRBV5-1; J gene: TRBJ2-2; CDR3 DNA: TGCGCCAGCAGCTTACTTATGATTACCGGGGAGCTGTTTTTT; CDR3 protein: CASSLLMITGELFF
clone size: .; D gene: .; V gene: TRBV2; J gene: TRBJ1-1; CDR3 DNA: TGTGCCAGCAGGTTCTATATGAACACTGAAGCTTTCTTT; CDR3 protein: CASRFYMNTEAFF
clone size: .; D gene: .; V gene: TRBV29-1; J gene: TRBJ2-7; CDR3 DNA: TGCAGCGTTAAGGACTTCGGGGTAAAGAGCTACGAGCAGTACTTC; CDR3 protein: CSVKDFGVKSYEQYF
clone size: .; D gene: .; V gene: TRBV7-9; J gene: TRBJ1-5; CDR3 DNA: TGTGCCAGCAGCTTAGCTGAGTCTACGGGCAATCAGCCCCAGCATTTT; CDR3 protein: CASSLAESTGNQPQHF
clone size: .; D gene: .; V gene: TRBV5-1; J gene: TRBJ1-1; CDR3 DNA: TGCGCCAGCAGCGCAGAACCCTCGGGGGGGGCGTACGGTTTCAACACTGAAGCTTTCTTT; CDR3 protein: CASSAEPSGGAYGFNTEAFF
clone size: .; D gene: TRBD1; V gene: TRBV7-2; J gene: TRBJ1-2; CDR3 DNA: TGTGCCAGCAGCAAGGACAGGGGGCTAGGTGGCTACACCTTC; CDR3 protein: CASSKDRGLGGYTF
clone size: .; D gene: TRBD2; V gene: TRBV4-2; J gene: TRBJ2-1; CDR3 DNA: TGTGCCAGCAGCCCTCCAACTAGCGGGGCCGCTAGCTCCTACAATGAGCAGTTCTTC; CDR3 protein: CASSPPTSGAASSYNEQFF
clone size: .; D gene: TRBD1; V gene: TRBV9; J gene: TRBJ1-1; CDR3 DNA: TGTGCCAGCAGCGGGGGGGACAGGACTGAAGCTTTCTTT; CDR3 protein: CASSGGDRTEAFF
clone size: .; D gene: .; V gene: TRBV28; J gene: TRBJ1-5; CDR3 DNA: TGTGCCAGCAGGGACTTTTATAGCAATCAGCCCCAGCATTTT; CDR3 protein: CASRDFYSNQPQHF
clone size: .; D gene: .; V gene: TRBV2; J gene: TRBJ1-4; CDR3 DNA: TGTGCCAGCAGAGATACAGGTAGAGGCGAAAAACTGTTTTTT; CDR3 protein: CASRDTGRGEKLFF
clone size: .; D gene: .; V gene: TRBV28; J gene: TRBJ1-2; CDR3 DNA: TGTGCCAGCAGCCCTAGGGGGTTGGGCTACACCTTC; CDR3 protein: CASSPRGLGYTF
clone size: .; D gene: TRBD1; V gene: TRBV5-1; J gene: TRBJ2-3; CDR3 DNA: TGCGCCAGCAGCTTCCCGGGACAGGGGGGAGATACGCAGTATTTT; CDR3 protein: CASSFPGQGGDTQYF
clone size: .; D gene: TRBD1; V gene: TRBV3-1/TRBV3-2; J gene: TRBJ2-2; CDR3 DNA: TGTGCCAGCAGCCGACAGGGGCTCGGGGAGCTGTTTTTT; CDR3 protein: CASSRQGLGELFF
clone size: once; D gene: TRBD1; V gene: TRBV3-1/TRBV3-2; J gene: TRBJ1-5; CDR3 DNA: TGTGCCAGCAGCGAAAGGACAGGGGGCAATCAGCCCCAGCATTTT; CDR3 protein: CASSERTGGNQPQHF
clone size: once; D gene: TRBD2; V gene: TRBV7-6; J gene: TRBJ2-5; CDR3 DNA: TGTGCCAGCAGCTTCGGGGGGGTATACCAAGAGACCCAGTACTTC; CDR3 protein: CASSFGGVYQETQYF
clone size: .; D gene: .; V gene: TRBV6-5; J gene: TRBJ1-4; CDR3 DNA: TGTGCCAGCAGTTCGTACTCCATGAGCGAAAAACTGTTTTTT; CDR3 protein: CASSSYSMSEKLFF
clone size: .; D gene: TRBD2; V gene: TRBV27; J gene: TRBJ2-1; CDR3 DNA: TGTGCCAGCAGTTTCGGGACTAGCGGGAAGAATGAGCAGTTCTTC; CDR3 protein: CASSFGTSGKNEQFF
clone size: .; D gene: .; V gene: TRBV7-3; J gene: TRBJ1-1; CDR3 DNA: TGTGCCAGCAGCCCTCAGGGATGGGGCACTGAAGCTTTCTTT; CDR3 protein: CASSPQGWGTEAFF
clone size: once; D gene: .; V gene: TRBV18; J gene: TRBJ1-5; CDR3 DNA: TGTGCCAGCTCACCAAGCGGTAATAGCAATCAGCCCCAGCATTTT; CDR3 protein: CASSPSGNSNQPQHF